This T cell receptor beta chain was retrieved from a study of blood T cell repertoires in COVID-19. Across the study: Sites across the United States, Italy and Spain contributed samples from acute and convalescent COVID-19. From T cells, B-cell-depleted T cells, or PBMCs came the material, which was cDNA or gDNA.

Each recovered donor of Cohort 3 presented with two negative PCRs, clearance, or symptom resolution. Germline assignment: CDR1 SGHTS and CDR2 YDEGEE. V shed 5 bases and J shed 10 bases, with 19 bases lying between them. CDR3 length: 15 residues. Some clones are missing from TCRdb's copy, which holds only in-frame ones; the method was immunoSEQ multiplex PCR. The sample includes 200,000 to 250,000 clones, under 90% seen only once; the top ten take about 1.7%. This sequence joins TRBV5-8 and TRBJ1-6, with TRBD1 as a possible D gene (6 bases). The receptor comes from a man between 40 and 49 years old who had recovered from COVID-19. Input material: PBMCs or T cells enriched from blood (not recorded which). The CDR3 spells CASRRQGIDRSPLHF. The DNA for the CDR3 is TGTGCCAGCAGGCGCCAGGGGATTGATCGATCACCCCTCCACTTT.